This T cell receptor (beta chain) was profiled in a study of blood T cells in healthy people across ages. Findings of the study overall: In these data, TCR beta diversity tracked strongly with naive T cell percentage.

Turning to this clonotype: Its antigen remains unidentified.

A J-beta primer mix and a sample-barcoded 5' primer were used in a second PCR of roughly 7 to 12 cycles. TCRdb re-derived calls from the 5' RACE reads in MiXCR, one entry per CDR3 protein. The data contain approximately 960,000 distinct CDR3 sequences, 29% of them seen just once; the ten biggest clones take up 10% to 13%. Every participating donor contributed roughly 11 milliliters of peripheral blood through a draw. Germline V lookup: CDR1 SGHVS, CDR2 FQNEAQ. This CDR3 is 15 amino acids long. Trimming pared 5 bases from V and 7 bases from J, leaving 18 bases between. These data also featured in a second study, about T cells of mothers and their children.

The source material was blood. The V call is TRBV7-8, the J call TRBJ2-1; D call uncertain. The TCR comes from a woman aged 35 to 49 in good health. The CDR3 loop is CASSALKLGRNEQFF. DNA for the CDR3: TGTGCCAGCAGCGCCTTGAAATTAGGAAGAAATGAGCAGTTCTTC.